Each of the 7 T cell receptor beta chains below was sequenced from the same sample in a study of blood T cell repertoires in COVID-19. Using immunoSEQ multiplex PCR, the repertoire was profiled, and TCRdb retains in-frame clones only, with some absent. The top ten hold 10% to 13% of the sample, which has approximately 130,000 clones, 70% to 80% seen once. The specimen was peripheral blood. These TCRs come from a human donor in a cohort sampled during active COVID-19.

The CDR3 DNA follows: TGTGCCAGCCTGAGGGTGGGGTTCGCCATATATTTT. This gives the protein CASLRVGFAIYF. V gene TRBV6-5 combines with J gene TRBJ1-3; unclear D gene. V gave up 8 bases and J gave up 11 bases, with 16 bases separating them. The germline CDR1 and CDR2 sequences are MNHEY and SVGAGI. The CDR3 extends over 12 amino acids.

This clone was observed a few times. V usage is TRBV2 and J usage is TRBJ1-6; 8 nucleotides agree with TRBD1. This CDR3 is 16 amino acids long. V gave up 7 bases and J gave up 9 bases; unmatched junction bases: 14. From germline, CDR1 is SNHLY and CDR2 FYNNEI. The CDR3 bases are TGTGCCAGCACCCGAATCAGGGGGCTAGGTAGTTCACCCCTCCACTTT. This sequence encodes CASTRIRGLGSSPLHF. The full variable domain, its missing parts supplied by reference TRBV2 and TRBJ1-6, is EPEVTQTPSHQVTQMGQEVILRCVPISNHLYFYWYRQILGQKVEFLVSFYNNEISEKSEIFDDQFSVERPDGSNFTLKIRSTKLEDSAMYFCASTRIRGLGSSPLHFGNGTRLTVT.

This rearrangement joins TRBV7-9 to TRBJ2-7; a possible D gene is TRBD1 (7 bases). The CDR3 is 13 amino acids. Germline lookup yields CDR1 SEHNR and CDR2 FQNEAQ (reference sequence). V was pared by 5 bases and J by 3 bases, with 11 bases between. DNA for the CDR3: TGTGCCAGCAGCGGAGGGACAGTCTACGAGCAGTACTTC. Translated, it gives CASSGGTVYEQYF.

A few counts support this clone. The V call is TRBV2, the J call TRBJ1-4; tentatively, D is TRBD1 (6 bases). V was shortened by 6 bases and J by 0 bases, with 8 bases between the two germline ends. Germline loops: CDR1 SNHLY, CDR2 FYNNEI. This CDR3 has 14 residues. CDR3 in DNA: TGTGCCAGCAGGCAGGGGACAACTAATGAAAAACTGTTTTTT. This gives the protein CASRQGTTNEKLFF.

This chain joins TRBV18 and TRBJ1-6; TRBD1 matches 8 bases. The CDR3 runs to 15 residues. The germline gives CDR1 KGHSH, CDR2 LQKENI. V trimming: 1 base; J trimming: 7 bases; junction bases outside the gene matches: 3. The CDR3 DNA reads as TGTGCCAGCTCACCACGGGACAGGTCGAATTCACCCCTCCACTTT. Residues: CASSPRDRSNSPLHF.

A few counts support this clone. Written as DNA, the CDR3 is TGTGCCACCAGTTTCAACAATGAGCAGTTCTTC. It yields the protein CATSFNNEQFF. The chain links TRBV24-1 to TRBJ2-1, with D hard to call. The germline V and J ends were trimmed by 6 bases and 5 bases, with 4 bases remaining between them. Germline V gives CDR1 KGHDR, CDR2 SFDVKD. This CDR3 is built from 11 residues.

The chain combines TRBV5-1 with TRBJ2-2; perhaps TRBD2 as D (5 bases). The CDR3 length is 15 residues. The germline CDR1 and CDR2 sequences are SGHRS and YFSETQ. The germline V and J ends were trimmed by 5 bases and 2 bases, with 13 bases remaining between them. The CDR3 DNA is TGCGCCAGCAGGGGAGCGGTAGTAAACACCGGGGAGCTGTTTTTT. It specifies CASRGAVVNTGELFF.